This T cell receptor (beta chain) was obtained from a study of beta chain features in type 1 diabetes. Study-wide findings and caveats: In all four CD4+ subsets, TCRB CDR3 length was significantly, moderately reduced in type 1 diabetes. Overrepresentation of cells with high TCR expression could result from cDNA sequencing. The naive, central memory and Treg TCRB repertoires showed an apparent similarity that was greater among patients than among healthy donors.

The table lists this clone with a few counts. The antigen is not known. Per the germline V gene, CDR1 is SQVTM and CDR2 is ANQGSEA. Trimming pared 0 bases from V and 8 bases from J, leaving 16 bases between. The CDR3 sequence is 14 residues long. The authors reverse transcribed all of the isolated RNA, so sequencing captured expressed TCRB transcripts. Sequencing used immunoSEQ multiplex PCR; TCRdb keeps in-frame clones, though not all of them. The sample includes almost 350,000 clones, 6.5% to 10% of them seen just once. Via CD45RO/CCR7/CD25/CD127/CD95/CD27, cells of the CD4+ naive, central memory, regulatory and stem cell-like memory subsets were sorted.

The rearrangement links TRBV29-1 to TRBJ1-1, with TRBD1 as a possible D gene (5 bases). The specimen was central memory CD4+ T cells from blood. The sequence derives from a woman between 18 and 29 years old in good health. The CDR3, as DNA: TGCAGCGTTGAAGATGGGGGTATGGTATCGGAAGCTTTCTTT. Its protein is CSVEDGGMVSEAFF.